The 20 T cell receptor beta chains listed next were all sequenced from one sample in a study of human T cells and chemical hapten exposure. TCRdb reprocessed the RACE reads via MiXCR and lists one record per CDR3 protein. The data hold 150,000 to 200,000 distinct CDR3 sequences, with 28% observed a single time. Documented time point: patch test 3, about 24 weeks after DPC sensitization. As for treatment: therapeutic diphenylcyclopropenone sensitization with weekly scalp DPC. The starting material was whole blood, obtained in connection with sensitization to the hapten diphenylcyclopropenone (DPC). The receptors here all came from a woman aged 18-29 years with alopecia areata. Some clones in this sample may be carry-over from other donors' samples.

The V call is TRBV19, the J call TRBJ1-2; 9 bases match TRBD1. V lost 6 bases to trimming and J lost 4 bases; unmatched junction nucleotides: 12. CDR3 length: 16 residues. CDR1 is LNHDA and CDR2 is SQIVND in the germline V gene (reference sequence). The CDR3 sequence is CASRRENRGLSYGYTF. For the CDR3, the DNA is TGTGCCAGTAGACGGGAGAACAGGGGGCTCTCCTATGGCTACACCTTC.

The gene calls are TRBV4-3 and TRBJ2-2; a weak D match, TRBD1 (6 bases). The length of the CDR3 is 16 residues. Germline CDR1 is LGHNA and CDR2 is YSLEER. The V end lost 4 bases, the J end lost 6 bases, and 18 bases lay between the germline ends. For the CDR3, the DNA is TGCGCCAGCAGCCGCAGTTTGGGGGCATCGGCCGGGGAGCTGTTTTTT. It translates to CASSRSLGASAGELFF.

The chain couples TRBV20-1 to TRBJ2-7; 10 bases are shared with TRBD2. The CDR3 is 14 residues long. V shed 2 bases, J shed 3 bases, and the junction held 4 bases outside the gene matches. The germline V gene encodes CDR1 DFQATT and CDR2 SNEGSKA (reference sequence). CDR3 coding DNA: TGCAGTGCTAGAAATAGCGGGAGGAACTACGAGCAGTACTTC. It is translated as CSARNSGRNYEQYF.

This clonotype was detected a few times. The chain uses TRBV6-2 or TRBV6-3 and TRBJ1-1, with 10 nucleotides matching TRBD1. CDR1 and CDR2 from the germline V gene are MNHEY and SVGEGT. V shed 6 bases, J shed 11 bases, and the junction held 9 bases outside the gene matches. This CDR3 has 13 amino acids. In DNA, the CDR3 is TGTGCCAGCAGGAGGGGACAGGGGAAGTGGGCTTTCTTT. It encodes CASRRGQGKWAFF.

The genes are TRBV10-3 and TRBJ1-1; TRBD1 aligns across 8 bases. The CDR3 has 17 amino acids. Looked up from germline, CDR1 is ENHRY and CDR2 is SYGVKD. V was pared by 6 bases and J by 1 base, with 13 bases of the junction left unmatched. CDR3 sequence: CAIRPGQGPFGNTEAFF. The CDR3 DNA sequence: TGTGCCATCAGGCCCGGACAGGGCCCTTTTGGGAACACTGAAGCTTTCTTT.

The chain joins TRBV9 to TRBJ1-6; D unresolved. The CDR3 extends over 15 amino acids. The germline V and J ends were trimmed by 4 bases and 6 bases, with 14 bases remaining between them. CDR1 is SGDLS, CDR2 YYNGEE, per germline. The CDR3 DNA reads TGTGCCAGCAGCCCCCCCGGGCAGATTAATTCACCCCTCCACTTT. Its translation: CASSPPGQINSPLHF. The variable domain in full, with the rest retrieved from reference TRBV9 and TRBJ1-6, is DSGVTQTPKHLITATGQRVTLRCSPRSGDLSVYWYQQSLDQGLQFLIQYYNGEERAKGNILERFSAQQFPDLHSELNLSSLELGDSALYFCASSPPGQINSPLHFGNGTRLTVT.

This clonotype occurred a few times. The chain employs TRBV11-2 and TRBJ2-3; 8 positions match TRBD1. Germline V CDR1 and CDR2: SGHAT, FQNNGV. CDR3 length: 16 residues. With V trimmed by 6 bases and J by 4 bases, 12 bases remained unmatched. The CDR3 DNA is TGTGCCAGCAGACCAATCAGGACAGGGTGGTCAGATACGCAGTATTTT. Amino acid sequence: CASRPIRTGWSDTQYF.

This clonotype was seen just once. The genes are TRBV9 and TRBJ2-3, with 11 positions matching TRBD2. The J segment lost 6 bases and the V segment lost 0 bases, leaving 6 bases of the junction unmatched. CDR3 size: 16 residues. Looked up from germline, CDR1 is SGDLS and CDR2 is YYNGEE. Here the CDR3 reads CASSVALAGGPDTQYF. CDR3 in DNA: TGTGCCAGCAGCGTAGCGCTAGCGGGGGGCCCGGATACGCAGTATTTT.

The genes are TRBV20-1 and TRBJ2-3, with D perhaps TRBD1 (5 bases). Trimming removed 5 bases from V and 5 bases from J, with 11 bases in between. The CDR3 runs 12 residues. Looked up from germline, CDR1 is DFQATT and CDR2 is SNEGSKA (reference sequence). The CDR3: CSAEPRGDTQYF. CDR3 in DNA: TGCAGTGCTGAACCTAGGGGAGATACGCAGTATTTT.

Sample share makes this clonotype medium-sized. This chain uses TRBV28 with TRBJ2-7; 10 bases fit TRBD2. Trimming cost V 6 bases and J 4 bases; bases outside gene matches: 6. Germline CDR1 and CDR2: MDHEN and SYDVKM. CDR3 size: 14 residues. For the CDR3, the DNA is TGTGCCAGCAGCCTTTCTAGCGGGGGATACGAGCAGTACTTC. Amino acids: CASSLSSGGYEQYF.

The V and J genes are TRBV5-1 and TRBJ2-3, with D perhaps matching TRBD1 (5 bases). Trimming took off 7 bases at V and 1 base at J, with 16 bases between the two ends. The CDR3 consists of 15 residues. The germline gives CDR1 SGHRS, CDR2 YFSETQ. This CDR3 is CASRPTELGTDTQYF. In nucleotides, the CDR3 is TGCGCCAGCCGGCCGACAGAATTAGGCACAGATACGCAGTATTTT.

V gene TRBV4-1 combines with J gene TRBJ1-1; D is unclear. Germline V CDR1 and CDR2: MGHRA, YSYEKL. V was pared by 1 base and J by 3 bases, with 18 bases between. The CDR3 has 17 residues. CDR3 in amino acids: CASSQVLGRRWDTEAFF. CDR3 sequence (DNA): TGCGCCAGCAGCCAAGTGCTGGGCAGGAGATGGGACACTGAAGCTTTCTTT.

This chain joins TRBV12-3 or TRBV12-4 and TRBJ2-5; 8 bases agree with TRBD2. The V gene end was trimmed by 7 bases and the J gene end by 6 bases; junction bases not matched to a gene: 7. The CDR3 is 13 residues long. This CDR3 is CASTLTSVQTQYF. CDR3 nucleotide sequence: TGTGCCAGCACCTTGACTAGCGTACAGACCCAGTACTTC.

V is TRBV7-9 and J is TRBJ1-4; no clear D gene. Germline assignment: CDR1 SEHNR and CDR2 FQNEAQ (reference sequence). CDR3 length: 14 residues. The germline V and J ends were trimmed by 5 bases and 5 bases, with 12 bases remaining between them. CDR3 region: CASSPTGGNEKLFF. In DNA form, the CDR3 reads TGTGCCAGCAGCCCAACGGGAGGCAATGAAAAACTGTTTTTT. The full variable domain, its missing parts supplied by reference TRBV7-9 and TRBJ1-4, is DTGVSQNPRHKITKRGQNVTFRCDPISEHNRLYWYRQTLGQGPEFLTYFQNEAQLEKSRLLSDRFSAERPKGSFSTLEIQRTEQGDSAMYLCASSPTGGNEKLFFGSGTQLSVL.

This clonotype appeared a single time. The chain links TRBV14 to TRBJ2-7, with D uncertain. The CDR3 length is 14 residues. Between the trimmed V and J ends, which lost 4 bases and 4 bases, there was a span of 14 bases. Germline CDR1 and CDR2: SGHDN and FVKESK. DNA of the CDR3: TGTGCCAGCAGCCTACAACTACCGCCTTACGAGCAGTACTTC. This sequence encodes CASSLQLPPYEQYF.

V is TRBV19 and J is TRBJ2-3; the match to TRBD2 covers 11 bases. The CDR3 runs 14 residues. Looked up from germline, CDR1 is LNHDA and CDR2 is SQIVND (reference sequence). Unmatched junction bases numbered 3, after V lost 6 bases and J lost 4 bases. CDR3 loop: CASRILAGADTQYF. In nucleotides, the CDR3 is TGTGCCAGTAGGATACTAGCGGGAGCAGATACGCAGTATTTT.

This clonotype was found a few times. The DNA for the CDR3 is TGTGCCAGCTCACCCCTTGACAGAGACGCTGAAGCTTTCTTT. The encoded protein is CASSPLDRDAEAFF. The chain couples TRBV18 to TRBJ1-1, with a weak D call TRBD1 (5 bases). The germline CDR1 and CDR2 sequences are KGHSH and LQKENI. V lost 3 bases and J 6 bases, leaving 14 bases between the germline ends. This CDR3 is 14 amino acids long.

J is TRBJ2-1 and V is TRBV4-2; 7 bases are a match to TRBD2. V trimming: 1 base; J trimming: 0 bases; junction bases outside the gene matches: 3. Germline V CDR1 and CDR2: LGHNA, YNFKEQ. The CDR3 has 16 residues. CDR3 sequence (DNA): TGTGCCAGCAGCCAAGTACTAGCGAGCTCCTACAATGAGCAGTTCTTC. Translated: CASSQVLASSYNEQFF.

This clonotype was recorded a few times. The chain joins TRBV28 to TRBJ2-7, with 7 bases aligning to TRBD2. The germline gives CDR1 MDHEN, CDR2 SYDVKM. The CDR3 covers 14 residues. J was trimmed by 1 base and V by 7 bases; bases with no gene match: 7. CDR3 DNA sequence: TGTGCCAGCACCTGGGCTAGCGGTTCCTACGAGCAGTACTTC. Its protein is CASTWASGSYEQYF.

This clonotype occurred a few times. The chain carries TRBV20-1 and TRBJ2-1; TRBD2 matches at 9 bases. Germline CDR1 reads DFQATT; CDR2 reads SNEGSKA (reference sequence). The CDR3 contains 14 residues. Germline trimming cut 0 bases from V and 4 bases from J; bases unmatched to any gene: 1. In DNA, the CDR3 is TGCAGTGCTAGAGATCTAGCGGGGTACAATGAGCAGTTCTTC. Translating gives CSARDLAGYNEQFF.